The clone carrying this T cell receptor (beta chain) occurred many times. The CDR3 contains 15 residues. Trimming removed 9 bases at V and 0 bases at J, with 15 bases between. Germline V gene lookup returns CDR1 PRHDT and CDR2 FYEKMQ (reference sequence). This record comes from a study of low-dose radiotherapy and immunotherapy resistance in tumors. Overall study context: Each patient was administered nivolumab intravenously at 240 mg, which was a flat dose, every two weeks, along with intravenous ipilimumab at 1 mg/kg every six weeks. On a schedule of every two weeks, intravenous cyclophosphamide at a dose of 200 mg/m2 was delivered one day before each radiation and immunotherapy administration.

With TRAV- and TRBV-specific primers, first-strand cDNA was made, covering the alpha and beta chains. TCRs were amplified for 15 to 25 PCR cycles with a constant-region primer and V-primer adapter. TCRdb reanalysed the reads using MiXCR and keeps one entry per CDR3 protein. Here the sample spans 80,000 to 95,000 distinct CDR3 sequences, more than 8% being singletons. Sample time point: before trial treatment. The chain combines TRBV13 with TRBJ2-1; D call uncertain. This receptor was obtained from a male donor with prostate cancer. The sequencing used PBMCs, collected before treatment. CDR3 sequence: CASKGLASSYNEQFF. The DNA for the CDR3 is TGTGCCAGTAAGGGTTTGGCTAGCTCCTACAATGAGCAGTTCTTC. Full variable domain (outside the CDR3, taken from reference TRBV13 and TRBJ2-1): AAGVIQSPRHLIKEKRETATLKCYPIPRHDTVYWYQQGPGQDPQFLISFYEKMQSDKGSIPDRFSAQQFSDYHSELNMSSLELGDSALYFCASKGLASSYNEQFFGPGTRLTVL.